This is a list of T cell receptor beta chains from one sample in a study of response to subunit inactivated influenza vaccine. TCRdb re-called the RT-PCR reads with MiXCR, one entry per CDR3 protein. The data contain hundreds of thousands of distinct CDR3 sequences, 10% to 15% of them singletons. The sequencing here drew on PBMCs from blood, taken 45 days after vaccination. The source of these receptors is a man in his forties or fifties who received an inactivated influenza vaccine. Both conserved end residues are part of each CDR3. The D gene is left open where the match is weak. A row's size may be missing; if present it is once, few, many or a size class.

abundance,v_gene,d_gene,j_gene,CDR3aa,CDR3nt
once,TRBV7-9,TRBD2,TRBJ2-1,CASSAGLAGAEQFF,TGTGCCAGCAGCGCCGGACTAGCGGGCGCTGAGCAGTTCTTC
few,TRBV5-1,TRBD1,TRBJ2-7,CASSKGQGIDEQYF,TGCGCCAGCAGCAAGGGACAGGGCATAGACGAGCAGTACTTC
.,TRBV4-3,TRBD1,TRBJ2-2,CASSLWDSPTGELFF,TGCGCCAGCAGCCTGTGGGACAGTCCGACCGGGGAGCTGTTTTTT
many,TRBV7-8,TRBD1,TRBJ1-1,CASSLSRTGVRGGMNTEAFF,TGTGCCAGCAGCTTATCGAGGACAGGGGTCAGGGGCGGTATGAACACTGAAGCTTTCTTT
.,TRBV7-9,TRBD1,TRBJ2-5,CASSLGQGVMETQYF,TGTGCCAGCAGCTTAGGACAGGGAGTAATGGAGACCCAGTACTTC
few,TRBV28,TRBD2,TRBJ2-7,CASSPLGGRAWDEQYF,TGTGCCAGCAGCCCCCTCGGCGGGAGGGCCTGGGACGAGCAGTACTTC
few,TRBV7-6,TRBD1,TRBJ2-7,CASSSSQAGGLYEQYF,TGTGCCAGCAGCTCCAGCCAGGCAGGGGGCCTTTACGAGCAGTACTTC
many,TRBV7-9,TRBD2,TRBJ2-2,CASSLTGGPSGELFF,TGTGCCAGCAGCTTGACGGGGGGGCCCTCCGGGGAGCTGTTTTTT
many,TRBV2,TRBD1,TRBJ2-3,CASNRQGTTDTQYF,TGTGCCAGCAACCGACAGGGAACAACAGATACGCAGTATTTT
many,TRBV5-1,TRBD1,TRBJ2-7,CASSSGQGGYQRPYEQYF,TGCGCCAGCAGCTCAGGACAGGGTGGCTACCAGCGGCCCTACGAGCAGTACTTC
few,TRBV6-1,TRBD2,TRBJ2-2,CASRVAGGGTGELFF,TGTGCCAGCCGGGTCGCGGGAGGGGGCACCGGGGAGCTGTTTTTT
few,TRBV20-1,TRBD1,TRBJ2-5,CSASDRSQETQYF,TGCAGTGCTTCGGACAGGAGCCAAGAGACCCAGTACTTC
few,TRBV5-1,TRBD1,TRBJ2-1,CASSITGGSYNEQFF,TGCGCCAGCAGTATAACAGGGGGCTCTTACAATGAGCAGTTCTTC
many,TRBV24-1,.,TRBJ2-5,CATSDLSEETQYF,TGTGCCACCAGTGATTTGTCAGAAGAGACCCAGTACTTC
.,TRBV7-2,TRBD1,TRBJ2-3,CASSPRGQFSTDTQYF,TGTGCCAGCAGCCCTAGGGGGCAATTTAGCACAGATACGCAGTATTTT
many,TRBV4-1,.,TRBJ2-3,CASSPGGGRTDTQYF,TGCGCCAGCAGTCCCGGAGGGGGACGCACAGATACGCAGTATTTT
few,TRBV12-3/TRBV12-4,TRBD2,TRBJ2-7,CASSSLAEQYF,TGTGCCAGCAGTTCACTAGCGGAGCAGTACTTC
few,TRBV18,TRBD1,TRBJ1-2,CASSEDRGYYGYTF,TGTGCCAGCTCGGAAGACAGGGGGTACTATGGCTACACCTTC
few,TRBV12-3/TRBV12-4,.,TRBJ2-5,CASSYPGTNLSF,TGTGCCAGCAGCTACCCCGGGACCAATCTGTCCTTC
many,TRBV6-2/TRBV6-3,.,TRBJ1-5,CASSYGPNQPQHF,TGTGCCAGCAGTTACGGGCCCAATCAGCCCCAGCATTTT
.,TRBV5-1,.,TRBJ2-3,CASSLWGGVSDTQYF,TGCGCCAGCAGCTTGTGGGGCGGGGTAAGCGATACGCAGTATTTT
.,TRBV7-9,.,TRBJ2-5,CASSKEGLETQYF,TGTGCCAGCAGCAAAGAGGGGTTAGAGACCCAGTACTTC
many,TRBV3-1,.,TRBJ2-5,CASSQITVGQYF,TGTGCCAGCAGCCAAATTACGGTGGGCCAGTACTTC
.,TRBV10-3,.,TRBJ1-3,CAISDSGAHGNTIYF,TGTGCCATCAGCGACTCCGGGGCCCACGGGAACACCATATATTTT